These 32 T cell receptor beta chains were all obtained from the same sample, sequenced in a study of CD8 T cells in ankylosing spondylitis. One entry per CDR3 protein, called by TCRdb with MiXCR from the 5' RACE reads. The sample has hundreds of thousands of distinct CDR3 sequences, roughly 32% seen once. Material for sequencing was blood, either unsorted or a sorted T cell fraction (not recorded which). The receptors stem from a male donor with ankylosing spondylitis or in good health (not recorded which).

This rearrangement joins TRBV10-1 to TRBJ1-2; no definite D call. CDR1 is WNHNN and CDR2 is SYGVQD in the germline V gene (reference sequence). V was trimmed by 4 bases and J by 4 bases, leaving 16 bases between them. The CDR3 consists of 15 residues. CDR3 amino acids: CASSGAGHGFYGYTF. The CDR3 nucleotides are TGCGCCAGCAGTGGGGCCGGCCACGGATTCTATGGCTACACCTTC.

This chain uses TRBV29-1 with TRBJ2-7; D possibly matches TRBD1 or TRBD2 (5 bases each). CDR3 length: 11 residues. CDR1 and CDR2 (germline): SQVTM, ANQGSEA. Trimming stripped 3 bases from V and 5 bases from J, with 8 bases between. The CDR3 bases are TGCAGCGTTGATCGGGGCAACGAGCAGTACTTC. It codes for CSVDRGNEQYF.

The rearrangement joins TRBV6-5 to TRBJ1-2; maybe TRBD1 (5 bases). Germline CDR1 is MNHEY and CDR2 is SVGAGI. V lost 6 bases to trimming and J lost 8 bases, with 13 bases between them. CDR3 length: 12 residues. CDR3 coding DNA: TGTGCCAGCAGCCTACTGGGGGTGGGCTACACCTTC. It codes for CASSLLGVGYTF.

This clonotype appeared a few times. V usage is TRBV12-3 or TRBV12-4 and J usage is TRBJ2-5, with TRBD1 matching 7 bases. Unmatched junction bases numbered 17, after V lost 8 bases and J lost 5 bases. The CDR3 consists of 16 residues. The CDR3 DNA is TGTGCCAGCTGTGACTATCGACAGGGTAAAGGGGAGACCCAGTACTTC. It is translated as CASCDYRQGKGETQYF.

This clonotype showed up just a few times. The chain recombines TRBV5-6 with TRBJ1-2, with 9 bases lining up with TRBD1. Germline V gene data show CDR1 as SGHDT and CDR2 as YYEEEE. CDR3 size: 14 residues. With V trimmed by 2 bases and J by 6 bases, 5 bases remained unmatched. CDR3 DNA: TGTGCCAGCAGCTTTGGGACAGGGATCGATGGCTACACCTTC. As protein: CASSFGTGIDGYTF.

This clonotype was recorded a few times. The CDR3 DNA reads TGTGCCAGCAGCCCCAAAGGTGGAGGGGGCTATGAAAAACTGTTTTTT. As protein: CASSPKGGGGYEKLFF. The chain carries TRBV9 and TRBJ1-4; the match to TRBD1 covers 7 bases. CDR1 SGDLS and CDR2 YYNGEE come from the germline V gene. The length of the CDR3 is 16 residues. Trimming removed 4 bases from V and 6 bases from J; junction bases left unmatched: 12.

The chain couples TRBV4-1 to TRBJ1-5; D is possibly TRBD1 (5 bases). With 0 bases removed from V and 4 bases from J, the gap between germline ends came to 13 bases. The CDR3 extends over 16 amino acids. CDR1 and CDR2 from the germline V gene are MGHRA and YSYEKL. In DNA form, the CDR3 reads TGCGCCAGCAGCCAAGATCATTACGCAGGGAATCAGCCCCAGCATTTT. This sequence encodes CASSQDHYAGNQPQHF.

V is TRBV10-3 and J is TRBJ2-4; the D gene could be TRBD1 or TRBD2 (5 bases each). Germline V gene lookup returns CDR1 ENHRY and CDR2 SYGVKD. Trimming pared 7 bases from V and 11 bases from J, leaving 15 bases between. The CDR3 contains 12 residues. CDR3 region: CAIKGTDGVQYF. Written as DNA, the CDR3 is TGTGCCATCAAGGGGACGGACGGGGTTCAGTACTTC.

The J gene is TRBJ1-5, the V gene TRBV18; D is uncertain. Germline V gives CDR1 KGHSH, CDR2 LQKENI. CDR3 length equals 15 residues. V was cut by 6 bases and J by 0 bases, with 12 bases left in between. CDR3 nucleotides: TGTGCCAGCTCGACGGAAAGCTATAGCAATCAGCCCCAGCATTTT. It is translated as CASSTESYSNQPQHF.

The chain combines TRBV12-3 or TRBV12-4 with TRBJ2-5; 10 bases map to TRBD1. CDR3 length equals 14 residues. Germline trimming cut 8 bases from V and 4 bases from J; bases unmatched to any gene: 7. The CDR3 sequence: CASRDRGRRETQYF. DNA for the CDR3: TGTGCCAGCCGAGACAGGGGGCGGCGAGAGACCCAGTACTTC.

This clonotype was counted a few times. The chain carries TRBV28 and TRBJ2-5, with 11 nucleotides matching TRBD1. This CDR3 is built from 17 residues. Germline CDR1 reads MDHEN; CDR2 reads SYDVKM. V was clipped by 7 bases and J by 4 bases; unmatched bases: 14. CDR3 nucleotide sequence: TGTGCCAGCACTCCCCTGAGGACAGGGGGCGTAGGAGAGACCCAGTACTTC. Translating it yields CASTPLRTGGVGETQYF.

This clonotype came up a few times. The V gene is TRBV11-2, the J gene TRBJ2-1, with no clear D. Trimming took 1 base from V and 2 from J, leaving 9 bases between them. The CDR3 runs to 15 residues. Germline CDR1 SGHAT, CDR2 FQNNGV. The CDR3 spells CASSLAGLAYNEQFF. Here the CDR3 DNA reads TGTGCCAGCAGCTTAGCGGGTCTGGCCTACAATGAGCAGTTCTTC.

This chain uses TRBV29-1 with TRBJ2-3, with TRBD2 matching 9 bases. Losses at the gene ends were 3 bases for V and 0 bases for J; bases not matched to a gene: 4. The V gene's germline CDR1 is SQVTM and CDR2 ANQGSEA. There are 15 residues in the CDR3. The CDR3 DNA reads as TGCAGCGTTGATTCTACTAGCGGGAGCACAGATACGCAGTATTTT. Protein: CSVDSTSGSTDTQYF.

The rearrangement links TRBV9 to TRBJ2-1, with a weak D call TRBD2 (5 bases). Germline CDR1 SGDLS, CDR2 YYNGEE. The V end lost 0 bases, the J end lost 6 bases, and 7 bases lay between the germline ends. The CDR3 contains 13 residues. For the CDR3, the DNA is TGTGCCAGCAGCGTAGCTCGGGGCAATGAGCAGTTCTTC. Translation gives CASSVARGNEQFF.

V is TRBV5-1 and J is TRBJ2-7; D is uncertain. CDR1 and CDR2 from the germline V gene are SGHRS and YFSETQ. V lost 0 bases to trimming and J lost 3 bases, with 7 bases between them. This CDR3 has 13 amino acids. The CDR3 sequence: CASSLVIGYEQYF. CDR3 bases: TGCGCCAGCAGCTTGGTAATAGGCTACGAGCAGTACTTC.

This clonotype was counted at least ten times. The J gene is TRBJ2-1, the V gene TRBV12-3 or TRBV12-4; D uncertain. The CDR3 totals 14 residues. Trimming cost V 0 bases and J 8 bases, with 11 bases left between them. The CDR3 DNA reads as TGTGCCAGCAGTTTAGCGCAAAGTTGGTATGAGCAGTTCTTC. This encodes CASSLAQSWYEQFF.

In this sample, this clonotype turned up many times. The chain uses TRBV12-3 or TRBV12-4 and TRBJ2-7, with D perhaps being TRBD1 or TRBD2 (6 bases each). The V and J ends lost 5 bases and 4 bases respectively, with 15 bases between them. The CDR3 spans 14 residues. The CDR3 loop reads CASSPKRGEYEQYF. The CDR3 DNA reads as TGTGCCAGCAGTCCCAAGAGGGGGGAGTACGAGCAGTACTTC.

The chain combines TRBV20-1 with TRBJ2-1; 10 bases match TRBD2. Looked up from germline, CDR1 is DFQATT and CDR2 is SNEGSKA (reference sequence). J gave up 3 bases and V 0 bases, and 2 bases lay outside the gene matches. The CDR3 is 15 amino acids. CDR3 bases: TGCAGTGCTAGAGATCTAGCGGGGGACTACAATGAGCAGTTCTTC. Protein sequence: CSARDLAGDYNEQFF.

The rearrangement links TRBV12-3 or TRBV12-4 to TRBJ2-2, with D hard to call. V lost 7 bases and J lost 3, with 6 bases in between. The CDR3 has 12 residues. The CDR3 coding sequence is TGTGCCAGCAATGAGCACACCGGGGAGCTGTTTTTT. Residues: CASNEHTGELFF.

V gene TRBV5-1 combines with J gene TRBJ2-5, with TRBD1 matching 8 bases. Germline V gene sequence: CDR1 SGHRS, CDR2 YFSETQ. After removal of 4 bases from V and 5 bases from J, the junction contained 10 bases not matched to a gene. CDR3 size: 15 residues. The CDR3 loop is CASSVGQGSVETQYF. In DNA, the CDR3 is TGCGCCAGCAGCGTCGGACAGGGAAGCGTGGAGACCCAGTACTTC.

The chain uses TRBV2 and TRBJ2-3; D is ambiguous. The CDR3 is 14 residues long. Trimming took off 3 bases at V and 6 bases at J, with 13 bases between the two ends. Germline CDR1 is SNHLY and CDR2 is FYNNEI. The chain's CDR3 is CASSEGYRWDTQYF. As DNA, the CDR3 is TGTGCCAGCAGTGAGGGCTACCGGTGGGATACGCAGTATTTT.

The chain employs TRBV29-1 and TRBJ2-7; a possible D gene is TRBD2 (7 bases). The CDR3 runs 15 residues. V dropped 3 bases and J dropped 0 bases, with 15 bases sitting between them. Germline V gene sequence: CDR1 SQVTM, CDR2 ANQGSEA. CDR3 residues: CSVEVGGGGSYEQYF. In nucleotides, the CDR3 is TGCAGCGTTGAGGTGGGGGGCGGGGGCTCCTACGAGCAGTACTTC.

This chain uses TRBV5-1 with TRBJ2-1; TRBD1 or TRBD2 may be the D gene (5 bases each). The CDR3 totals 13 residues. Germline-derived CDR1 and CDR2 are SGHRS and YFSETQ. The V end lost 5 bases, the J end lost 14 bases, and 20 bases lay between the germline ends. The DNA for the CDR3 is TGCGCCAGCAGGTTGCAGGGCGTTCTCGGGGAGTTCTTC. This translates into CASRLQGVLGEFF.

This clonotype was counted between two and nine times. J is TRBJ2-3 and V is TRBV7-2; D unclear. Germline CDR1 is SGHTA and CDR2 is FQGNSA. Trimming removed 1 base from V and 4 bases from J, with 6 bases in between. The CDR3 is 13 amino acids. CDR3 DNA: TGTGCCAGCAGCTTAGATCGGGCAGATACGCAGTATTTT. Translating it yields CASSLDRADTQYF.

This chain links TRBV12-3 or TRBV12-4 with TRBJ1-1; D uncertain. This CDR3 spans 11 amino acids. V was pared by 9 bases and J by 1 base, with 6 bases between. This CDR3 is CASAKNTEAFF. Written as DNA, the CDR3 is TGTGCCAGTGCCAAGAACACTGAAGCTTTCTTT.

V usage is TRBV20-1 and J usage is TRBJ2-1; 9 positions agree with TRBD2. The germline V gene encodes CDR1 DFQATT and CDR2 SNEGSKA (reference sequence). With 6 bases clipped from V and 10 bases from J, the junction kept 16 bases outside the gene matches. CDR3 length equals 15 residues. This CDR3 reads CSAKPLSGGPLEQFF. The CDR3 DNA follows: TGCAGTGCCAAACCCCTTAGCGGGGGACCGCTCGAGCAGTTCTTC.

This clonotype has just a few counts. The rearrangement links TRBV9 to TRBJ2-3; D is possibly TRBD1 or TRBD2 (6 bases each). The CDR3 consists of 17 residues. Deletions cut 0 bases from V and 5 bases from J, with 19 bases between. Per germline, CDR1 SGDLS and CDR2 YYNGEE. CDR3 coding DNA: TGTGCCAGCAGCGTAGGCTTTGAGTCGGGGGCGGGAGATACGCAGTATTTT. Its translation: CASSVGFESGAGDTQYF.

This clonotype was counted a few times. The chain couples TRBV7-3 to TRBJ2-2; D unclear. The CDR3 extends over 14 amino acids. V lost 2 bases to trimming and J lost 2 bases, with 6 bases between them. Per the germline V gene, CDR1 is SGHTA and CDR2 is FQGTGA. The CDR3 reads CASSLHPNTGELFF. The CDR3 DNA follows: TGTGCCAGCAGCTTACATCCCAACACCGGGGAGCTGTTTTTT.

This clonotype was seen a few times. V usage is TRBV20-1 and J usage is TRBJ1-5; 7 bases map to TRBD1. Germline-derived CDR1 and CDR2 are DFQATT and SNEGSKA (reference sequence). The CDR3 contains 16 residues. Losses at the gene ends were 6 bases for V and 1 base for J; bases not matched to a gene: 12. DNA of the CDR3: TGCAGTGCAACCCTACAGGGGAGATTGAGCAATCAGCCCCAGCATTTT. This sequence encodes CSATLQGRLSNQPQHF.

This clonotype was counted only a few times. The rearrangement joins TRBV12-3 or TRBV12-4 to TRBJ2-1; D not resolved. The length of the CDR3 is 14 residues. The V end was cut by 3 bases, the J end by 3 bases, with 9 bases between. The CDR3 nucleotides are TGTGCCAGCAGTTTCCATACCCTCTACAATGAGCAGTTCTTC. Protein product: CASSFHTLYNEQFF.

J is TRBJ1-5 and V is TRBV20-1; TRBD1 matches at 7 bases. V lost 1 base, J lost 1 base, and 7 bases stayed unmatched. This CDR3 contains 16 residues. Germline CDR1 and CDR2: DFQATT and SNEGSKA (reference sequence). CDR3 coding DNA: TGCAGTGCTAGAGGAAAGACAGGGAAAAGCAATCAGCCCCAGCATTTT. The encoded protein is CSARGKTGKSNQPQHF.

This clonotype was detected many times. The chain recombines TRBV5-5 with TRBJ2-3, with D possibly matching TRBD1 (6 bases). The CDR3 totals 15 residues. CDR1 and CDR2 from the germline V gene are SGHKS and YYEKEE (reference sequence). V lost 3 bases and J 0 bases, leaving 11 bases between the germline ends. The CDR3 bases are TGTGCCAGCAGCTCGGGGACATTAAGCACAGATACGCAGTATTTT. As protein: CASSSGTLSTDTQYF.